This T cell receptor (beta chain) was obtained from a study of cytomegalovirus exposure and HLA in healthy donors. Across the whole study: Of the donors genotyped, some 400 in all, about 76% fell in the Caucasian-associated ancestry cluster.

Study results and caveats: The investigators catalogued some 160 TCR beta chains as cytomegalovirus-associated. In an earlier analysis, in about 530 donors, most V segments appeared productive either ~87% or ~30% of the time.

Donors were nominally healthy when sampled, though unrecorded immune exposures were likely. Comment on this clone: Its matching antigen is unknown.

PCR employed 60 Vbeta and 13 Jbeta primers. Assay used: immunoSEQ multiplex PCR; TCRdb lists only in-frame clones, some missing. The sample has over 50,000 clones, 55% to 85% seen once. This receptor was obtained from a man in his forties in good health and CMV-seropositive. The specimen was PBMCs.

As DNA, the CDR3 is TGTGCCAGCTCACCATACGGCGGGGGGGCTGCTGGGGCCAACGTCCTGACTTTC. The encoded protein is CASSPYGGGAAGANVLTF. The chain joins TRBV18 to TRBJ2-6, with TRBD2 identical over 9 bases. The CDR3 is 18 amino acids. Germline trimming cut 2 bases from V and 2 bases from J; bases unmatched to any gene: 7. The germline V gene encodes CDR1 KGHSH and CDR2 LQKENI.